This passage covers 9 T cell receptor beta chains from one sample sequenced in a study of OX40 agonist ivuxolimab in advanced cancers. Method: immunoSEQ multiplex PCR; TCRdb's copy keeps in-frame clones and lacks some. The repertoire holds roughly 35,000 clones, about 86% seen once, with over 1.1% in the top ten. This specimen was CD4+ or CD8+ T cells sorted from blood, taken in a trial of the OX40 agonist ivuxolimab. The receptors come from an adult with an advanced solid tumor such as melanoma, head and neck, liver or kidney cancer.

V is TRBV2 and J is TRBJ1-5, with D hard to call. CDR1 and CDR2 (germline): SNHLY, FYNNEI. V dropped 8 bases and J dropped 3 bases, with 17 bases sitting between them. The length of the CDR3 is 15 residues. The CDR3 nucleotides are TGTGCCAGCTGTCGTGTGAGAGAGGTCAATCAGCCCCAGCATTTT. Its translation: CASCRVREVNQPQHF.

J is TRBJ2-3 and V is TRBV7-2; D gene unclear. Germline values: CDR1 SGHTA, CDR2 FQGNSA. The ends were cut back, 1 base at V and 4 bases at J, with 9 bases in the middle. CDR3 length equals 14 residues. This CDR3 is CASSLGSAADTQYF. In DNA, the CDR3 is TGTGCCAGCAGCTTAGGTTCTGCGGCAGATACGCAGTATTTT. The full variable domain, in which reference TRBV7-2 and TRBJ2-3 provide the parts outside the CDR3, is GAGVSQSPSNKVTEKGKDVELRCDPISGHTALYWYRQSLGQGLEFLIYFQGNSAPDKSGLPSDRFSAERTGGSVSTLTIQRTQQEDSAVYLCASSLGSAADTQYFGPGTRLTVL.

Worth noting for this clone: Other DNA sequences in this sample translate to the same CDR3. V and J are TRBV27 and TRBJ2-3; maybe TRBD2 (6 bases). The V gene's germline CDR1 is MNHEY and CDR2 SMNVEV (reference sequence). The length of the CDR3 is 14 residues. The germline V and J ends were trimmed by 4 bases and 0 bases, with 8 bases remaining between them. CDR3: CASSSGLSTDTQYF. CDR3 sequence (DNA): TGTGCCAGCAGTTCGGGACTGAGCACAGATACGCAGTATTTT.

The J gene is TRBJ1-2, the V gene TRBV2; tentative D call: TRBD1 (5 bases). The CDR3 has 13 residues. V was pared by 6 bases and J by 6 bases, with 14 bases between. The germline V gene encodes CDR1 SNHLY and CDR2 FYNNEI. This CDR3 reads CASRQEVWDGYTF. CDR3 DNA: TGTGCCAGCAGACAGGAGGTGTGGGATGGCTACACCTTC. Looking up the rest from reference TRBV2 and TRBJ1-2 gives the full variable domain: EPEVTQTPSHQVTQMGQEVILRCVPISNHLYFYWYRQILGQKVEFLVSFYNNEISEKSEIFDDQFSVERPDGSNFTLKIRSTKLEDSAMYFCASRQEVWDGYTFGSGTRLTVV.

The rearrangement links TRBV5-1 to TRBJ2-6; no firm D call. The CDR3 totals 14 residues. The V gene lost 0 bases and the J gene lost 5 bases, with 6 bases spanning the gap. From germline, CDR1 is SGHRS and CDR2 YFSETQ. The CDR3 loop is CASSLGVRANVLTF. The CDR3 bases are TGCGCCAGCAGCTTGGGGGTGAGGGCCAACGTCCTGACTTTC.

This chain links TRBV11-2 with TRBJ2-3; 9 bases are a match to TRBD2. The length of the CDR3 is 14 residues. With V trimmed by 4 bases and J by 3 bases, 2 bases remained unmatched. The germline gives CDR1 SGHAT, CDR2 FQNNGV. The CDR3 is CASSSSGGTDTQYF. DNA of the CDR3: TGTGCCAGCAGCTCAAGCGGGGGGACAGATACGCAGTATTTT.

V is TRBV4-2 and J is TRBJ2-1, with 10 bases lining up with TRBD2. Per the germline V gene, CDR1 is LGHNA and CDR2 is YNFKEQ. CDR3 length: 20 residues. With 0 bases clipped from V and 0 bases from J, the junction kept 11 bases outside the gene matches. This chain's CDR3 is CASSQELAGMILSSYNEQFF. DNA of the CDR3: TGTGCCAGCAGCCAAGAACTAGCGGGGATGATATTAAGCTCCTACAATGAGCAGTTCTTC.

The V call is TRBV11-3, the J call TRBJ1-4, with D maybe TRBD1 (6 bases). CDR1 and CDR2 (germline): SGHNT, YENEEA. Trimming removed 1 base from V and 7 bases from J, with 22 bases in between. This CDR3 comprises 18 residues. CDR3 DNA sequence: TGTGCCAGCAGCTTAGCACCAAAACAGACAGGCCTGGGTGAAAAACTGTTTTTT. Its translation is CASSLAPKQTGLGEKLFF.

CDR3 protein: CASSQEGGDTQYF. DNA for the CDR3: TGCGCCAGCAGCCAAGAGGGTGGGGACACGCAGTATTTT. The chain combines TRBV4-3 with TRBJ2-3, with D possibly being TRBD1 or TRBD2 (5 bases each). Germline CDR1 LGHNA, CDR2 YSLEER. The germline V and J ends were trimmed by 0 bases and 9 bases, with 10 bases remaining between them. The CDR3 runs to 13 residues.